This TCR beta chain stems from a study of blood T cell repertoires in COVID-19. Study information: The United States, Italy and Spain were the sources of the acute and convalescent COVID-19 samples. In each case, the material was cDNA or gDNA derived from T cells, B-cell-depleted T cells, or PBMCs.

The V and J ends lost 3 bases and 8 bases, in that order; junction bases with no gene match: 10. Germline loops: CDR1 SGDLS, CDR2 YYNGEE. CDR3 size: 16 residues. Per the study methods: By means of reference gene primer amplification, nucleated cell counts were estimated. Repertoires were generated with immunoSEQ multiplex PCR, while TCRdb's copy carries only in-frame clones and drops some. V and J calls and clone size are as listed in that table; D and trimming were resolved from the DNA. Among 150,000 to 200,000 clones listed, approximately 87% were seen once. The source of this sequence is a woman aged 70 to 79 with acute or convalescent COVID-19. The chain links TRBV9 to TRBJ2-1; 11 bases line up with TRBD2. The sample taken for sequencing was peripheral blood. The CDR3 coding sequence is TGTGCCAGCAGCGCCCTTGAGCTAGCGGGAGGTGATGAGCAGTTCTTC. Encoded protein: CASSALELAGGDEQFF.